This T cell receptor beta chain is drawn from a study of control samples from healthy donors and cancer patients. Generated by immunoSEQ multiplex PCR, the TCRdb table keeps only in-frame clones and is missing some. The sample carries tens of thousands of clones, roughly 88% recorded once. The source of this sequence is a man aged 60 to 75 with head and neck cancer. The sample was PBMCs.

The CDR3 sequence is CAARSPRAYGYTF. The CDR3 coding sequence is TGTGCCGCCCGGAGCCCGAGGGCCTATGGCTACACCTTC. This chain links TRBV28 with TRBJ1-2; no clear D gene. The germline V gene encodes CDR1 MDHEN and CDR2 SYDVKM. This CDR3 is built from 13 residues. Trimming shortened V by 11 bases and J by 4 bases, and 17 bases separated the two germline ends.